This is a list of T cell receptor beta chains from one sample in a study of blood T cells in healthy people across ages. TCRdb redid the calling of the 5' RACE reads with MiXCR, one entry per CDR3 protein. This sample yields roughly 730,000 distinct CDR3 sequences, of which roughly 56% are seen a single time; under 30% belongs to the top ten. Sequenced: blood. Every receptor here comes from a man in his forties in good health. CDR3s include the opening cysteine and the closing phenylalanine or tryptophan.

j_call,v_call,cdr3_aa
TRBJ2-7,TRBV5-1,CASSLEPGLKSPYEQYF
TRBJ2-1,TRBV6-5,CASSNLDEQFF
TRBJ2-2,TRBV29-1,CSAIGPEAEAGELFF
TRBJ2-5,TRBV29-1,CSVGGTSGSWETQYF
-,TRBV19,CASSTDPTDRDRGTETQYF
TRBJ1-5,TRBV20-1,CSARDLWDSNQPQHF
TRBJ2-3,TRBV5-1,CASSQEAKTDTQYF
TRBJ2-6,TRBV2,CASEGPRSSGANVLTF
TRBJ1-2,TRBV13,CASSVPKSWIDGYTF
TRBJ2-1,TRBV6-1,CASRLDGNSYNEQFF
TRBJ2-2,TRBV24-1,CATRGTGENTGELFF
TRBJ2-7,TRBV20-1,CSADRGRGFDEQYF
TRBJ2-3,TRBV4-1,CASSQDPVLAGWSDTQYF
TRBJ2-3,TRBV5-1,CASSLEQGRDTQYF
-,TRBV5-5,CASSGTGAATEAFF
TRBJ2-3,TRBV20-1,CSAPGLSTDTQYF
TRBJ2-1,TRBV9,CASSVSPAQWGYNEQFF
TRBJ2-3,TRBV12-3/TRBV12-4,CATYRGGVQDTQYF
TRBJ1-5,TRBV29-1,CSVVITGGQPQHF
TRBJ2-1,TRBV7-9,CASSSLGGGPVNEQFF
TRBJ2-3,TRBV20-1,CSARRLLGGTDTQYF
TRBJ1-5,TRBV6-1,CASSTRGEDQPQHF
TRBJ2-5,TRBV4-2,CASSQGNRDNEQYF
TRBJ1-1,TRBV7-9,CASSLGDSGSNTEAFF
TRBJ2-7,TRBV15,CATSRVGGSYEQYF
TRBJ2-1,TRBV5-1,CASSSDYPGTYNEQFF
TRBJ2-3,TRBV10-3,CAIRTGYANPLTDTQYF
-,TRBV7-2,CASSLAPFDGFGDIQYF
TRBJ1-4,TRBV9,CASSVGGSGVELFF
TRBJ2-5,TRBV30,CAWSATGGRGETQYF
TRBJ2-3,TRBV7-2,CASRPGLAGADTQYF
TRBJ1-2,TRBV29-1,CSVGDRGGGYTF
-,TRBV12-3/TRBV12-4,CASSLLAASYNEQYF
TRBJ2-3,TRBV11-2,CASSQDLSAGIFADTQYF
-,TRBV7-2,CASSLAGASVNNEQYF
TRBJ2-5,TRBV28,CASSFLVGQETQYF
TRBJ2-7,TRBV3-1,CATRDGPYEQYF
-,TRBV20-1,CSASGQPGVEQYF
TRBJ2-3,TRBV12-3/TRBV12-4,CASSSFGTGSEGDSSTDTQYF
TRBJ2-3,TRBV29-1,CSVEVLSTDTQYF
-,TRBV6-1,CASSEMGTQGPLDEQYF
TRBJ2-5,TRBV4-1,CASSQDTAGLRTQYF
TRBJ2-1,TRBV20-1,CSAYPGQGPSYNEQFF
TRBJ2-7,TRBV3-1,CASSPLTRSPYEQYF
TRBJ2-1,TRBV20-1,CSAYGTGLYNEQFF
TRBJ1-6,TRBV12-3/TRBV12-4,CASSGLPGSPLHF
TRBJ2-7,TRBV6-1,CASSAEGWEFGEQYF
TRBJ2-7,TRBV6-6,CASSYSLTELNSYEQYF
TRBJ1-5,TRBV28,CASSFLGDRGSNQPQHF
TRBJ2-1,TRBV5-1,CASSSNWNEQFF
TRBJ2-5,TRBV6-2/TRBV6-3,CASSRLAGEEGETQYF
TRBJ2-5,TRBV3-1,CASSPSFEAGALQETQYF
TRBJ1-2,TRBV27,CASNPGREGYGYTF
TRBJ2-2,TRBV24-1,CATSEIKLAGGRYTGELFF
TRBJ2-7,TRBV29-1,CSVATGRTLGPYEQYF
TRBJ2-5,TRBV18,CASLPGIQETQYF
TRBJ1-2,TRBV6-2/TRBV6-3,CASSHVEQTANYGYTF
TRBJ2-7,TRBV2,CASIRGVSYEQYF
-,TRBV29-1,CSVEVRDREDSEQYF